The 9 T cell receptor beta chains below all came from one sample that was sequenced in a study of Ad26.COV2.S vaccination and SARS-CoV-2 variants. Here immunoSEQ multiplex PCR was the method, and the copy in TCRdb shows in-frame clones only, minus some. Of hundreds of thousands of clones listed, around 90% are singletons. The treatment is: some 19 received Ad26.COV2.S at low or high dose, single or two shots; about 5 received placebo; per-sample allocation not given. The investigators took samples on day 63 after the first vaccine or placebo injection. This sample comprised peripheral blood, obtained in a trial of Ad26.COV2.S vaccine versus placebo. Receptors originate from a person between 18 and 65 years old who received the Ad26.COV2.S COVID-19 vaccine or a placebo.

The gene calls are TRBV4-1 and TRBJ1-6; 7 bases map to TRBD1. From germline, CDR1 is MGHRA and CDR2 YSYEKL. The junction had 6 bases not matched to a gene; V was cut back by 3 bases and J by 4 bases. The CDR3 covers 16 residues. CDR3 amino acids: CASSQAGTDYNSPLHF. DNA for the CDR3: TGCGCCAGCAGCCAGGCCGGGACAGATTATAATTCACCCCTCCACTTT.

The rearrangement joins TRBV29-1 to TRBJ2-1, with no clear D. Germline V gives CDR1 SQVTM, CDR2 ANQGSEA. The V end was cut by 3 bases, the J end by 3 bases, with 12 bases between. This CDR3 has 14 amino acids. The DNA for the CDR3 is TGCAGCGTTGATCCACACACGGTCTACAATGAGCAGTTCTTC. As protein: CSVDPHTVYNEQFF.

The chain links TRBV25-1 to TRBJ2-2; no clear D. Per the germline V gene, CDR1 is MGHDK and CDR2 is SYGVNS. V was shortened by 8 bases and J by 4 bases, with 8 bases between the two germline ends. The CDR3 spans 12 residues. This chain's CDR3 is CASGSTTGELFF. CDR3 bases: TGTGCCAGCGGATCGACCACCGGGGAGCTGTTTTTT. The whole variable domain, remainder taken from reference TRBV25-1 and TRBJ2-2, is EADIYQTPRYLVIGTGKKITLECSQTMGHDKMYWYQQDPGMELHLIHYSYGVNSTEKGDLSSESTVSRIRTEHFPLTLESARPSHTSQYLCASGSTTGELFFGEGSRLTVL.

This chain joins TRBV7-9 and TRBJ2-1; no firm D call. The CDR3 sequence is 12 residues long. Germline V CDR1 and CDR2: SEHNR, FQNEAQ (reference sequence). Trimming took 2 bases from V and 5 from J, leaving 4 bases between them. CDR3 sequence: CASSLINNEQFF. CDR3 sequence (DNA): TGTGCCAGCAGCTTAATCAACAATGAGCAGTTCTTC.

This clone appeared a single time. The genes are TRBV5-1 and TRBJ2-5; D uncertain. The CDR3 totals 14 residues. The germline CDR1 and CDR2 sequences are SGHRS and YFSETQ. The V gene lost 0 bases and the J gene lost 3 bases, with 9 bases spanning the gap. CDR3 sequence (DNA): TGCGCCAGCAGCTTGGCCGTTAGGGAAGAGACCCAGTACTTC. This translates into CASSLAVREETQYF.

The rearrangement links TRBV5-8 to TRBJ2-7; no firm D call. Looked up from germline, CDR1 is SGHTS and CDR2 is YDEGEE. V lost 0 bases, J lost 1 base, and 8 bases lay in between. This CDR3 contains 14 residues. This CDR3 reads CASSLGDTSYEQYF. For the CDR3, the DNA is TGTGCCAGCAGCTTGGGCGACACTTCCTACGAGCAGTACTTC.

V gene TRBV23-1 combines with J gene TRBJ1-6, with TRBD1 matching 12 bases. TRBV23-1 is an ORF, with its function uncertain. CDR3 length equals 18 residues. V gave up 7 bases and J gave up 5 bases; unmatched junction bases: 12. CDR3 nucleotides: TGCGCCAGCACCCCCCGGGGGGACAGGGGGCTGGATAATTCACCCCTCCACTTT. Its translation: CASTPRGDRGLDNSPLHF.

The chain joins TRBV4-1 to TRBJ2-7; TRBD1 is a possible D gene (5 bases). CDR1 is MGHRA and CDR2 is YSYEKL in the germline V gene. The CDR3 totals 16 residues. V lost 0 bases and J lost 2, with 14 bases in between. The CDR3 DNA reads as TGCGCCAGCAGCCAAGATTCAGGGCGCCGTCCCTACGAGCAGTACTTC. Its protein is CASSQDSGRRPYEQYF.

This clone was observed once. The gene calls are TRBV29-1 and TRBJ1-6; 7 bases fit TRBD1. The V segment lost 6 bases and the J segment 0 bases; nucleotides outside the gene matches: 2. The CDR3 is made up of 14 amino acids. The germline V gene has CDR1 SQVTM and CDR2 ANQGSEA. CDR3 sequence: CSVRTGSYNSPLHF. The CDR3 DNA reads TGCAGCGTACGGACAGGCTCCTATAATTCACCCCTCCACTTT.